This TCR beta chain was identified during a study of T cell responses to AZD1222 COVID-19 vaccine. For the study at large: Pooled in the analysis were second doses at about 4 or about 12 weeks. The study, taken as a whole, reports: Donors in the cohort were predominantly white British and more often female, and clonal diversity was possibly underestimated.

As for this clone: Its specificity is not known.

The CDR3 is made up of 14 amino acids. The germline CDR1 and CDR2 sequences are SGHTA and FQGTGA. V lost 5 bases and J 4 bases, leaving 9 bases between the germline ends. Some clones are missing from TCRdb's copy, which holds only in-frame ones; the method was immunoSEQ multiplex PCR. The profile covers 100,000 to 120,000 clones, with about nine tenths appearing a single time and around 7.8% taken by the ten largest. The genes are TRBV7-3 and TRBJ2-6; D gene ambiguous. The sample in question was peripheral blood, obtained on day 0 of AZD1222 vaccination. The source is an adult in good health. The CDR3 DNA reads TGTGCCAGCAGCCCCGCCCACGGGGCCAACGTCCTGACTTTC. Translated, it gives CASSPAHGANVLTF.